These 24 T cell receptor beta chains originate from one sample sequenced in a study of blood T cell repertoires in COVID-19. Sequencing was performed with immunoSEQ multiplex PCR; in TCRdb, only in-frame clones are kept and a portion is missing. The data contain roughly 130,000 clones, 84% of them singletons. Sequencing input: peripheral blood. The receptors come from a woman aged 60-75 years with acute or convalescent COVID-19.

The V and J genes are TRBV5-1 and TRBJ2-5; weak D call: TRBD1 (6 bases). The CDR3 has 15 amino acids. Trimming stripped 7 bases from V and 2 bases from J, with 18 bases between. The germline V gene encodes CDR1 SGHRS and CDR2 YFSETQ. CDR3 DNA sequence: TGCGCCAGCTCACCTTTCAGGGGTCAGCAAGAGACCCAGTACTTC. Translating it yields CASSPFRGQQETQYF.

The chain joins TRBV14 to TRBJ1-2; D is unresolved. This CDR3 is 15 amino acids long. V shed 4 bases and J shed 5 bases, with 17 bases lying between them. CDR1 is SGHDN and CDR2 is FVKESK in the germline V gene. This CDR3 reads CASSPRMDRGYGYTF. CDR3 bases: TGTGCCAGCAGCCCTAGAATGGACCGCGGGTATGGCTACACCTTC.

The genes are TRBV3-1 (or the pseudogene TRBV3-2) and TRBJ2-5; 10 bases match TRBD1. Germline trimming cut 6 bases from V and 2 bases from J; bases unmatched to any gene: 18. Germline V gives CDR1 LGHDT, CDR2 YNNKEL (reference sequence). The CDR3 has 19 amino acids. Here the CDR3 DNA reads TGTGCCAGCAGACCTGACAGGGGGCGACCCTCAAGCCAACAAGAGACCCAGTACTTC. Translated: CASRPDRGRPSSQQETQYF.

The chain combines TRBV30 with TRBJ2-3; TRBD1 matches 11 bases. The J segment lost 14 bases and the V segment lost 4 bases, leaving 17 bases of the junction unmatched. Germline V gives CDR1 GTSNPN, CDR2 SVGIG (reference sequence). CDR3 length: 15 residues. DNA of the CDR3: TGTGCCTGGAACCGTAAAGGACAGGGGGCCGGAGTCACGTATTTT. Protein sequence: CAWNRKGQGAGVTYF.

V and J are TRBV4-2 and TRBJ1-2; 9 bases fit TRBD1. From germline, CDR1 is LGHNA and CDR2 YNFKEQ. After removal of 0 bases from V and 2 bases from J, the junction contained 7 bases not matched to a gene. This CDR3 comprises 17 residues. Here the CDR3 reads CASSQDPKDRGNYGYTF. The CDR3 DNA sequence: TGTGCCAGCAGCCAAGATCCGAAGGACAGGGGAAACTATGGCTACACCTTC.

The rearrangement uses TRBV19 and TRBJ1-1; TRBD1 aligns across 8 bases. Germline V gives CDR1 LNHDA, CDR2 SQIVND (reference sequence). V gave up 6 bases and J gave up 7 bases; unmatched junction bases: 4. CDR3 length equals 12 residues. The CDR3, as DNA: TGTGCCAGTAGACTAGACAGGGGTGAAGCTTTCTTT. Its protein product is CASRLDRGEAFF. Combining the CDR3 with reference TRBV19 and TRBJ1-1 gives the whole variable domain DGGITQSPKYLFRKEGQNVTLSCEQNLNHDAMYWYRQDPGQGLRLIYYSQIVNDFQKGDIAEGYSVSREKKESFPLTVTSAQKNPTAFYLCASRLDRGEAFFGQGTRLTVV.

The J gene is TRBJ2-7, the V gene TRBV30; TRBD2 aligns across 8 bases. This CDR3 comprises 13 residues. The V gene end was trimmed by 3 bases and the J gene end by 3 bases; junction bases not matched to a gene: 4. Germline V CDR1 and CDR2: GTSNPN, SVGIG (reference sequence). This CDR3 is CAWSGGVNYEQYF. CDR3 nucleotides: TGTGCCTGGAGCGGGGGGGTGAACTACGAGCAGTACTTC.

The chain carries TRBV3-1 (or the pseudogene TRBV3-2) and TRBJ1-2; possible D gene TRBD1, 6 bases. The germline V and J ends were trimmed by 0 bases and 0 bases, with 11 bases remaining between them. Germline lookup yields CDR1 LGHDT and CDR2 YNNKEL (reference sequence). This CDR3 has 16 residues. CDR3: CASSQEGNRANYGYTF. The CDR3 DNA is TGTGCCAGCAGCCAAGAGGGGAACAGGGCTAACTATGGCTACACCTTC.

The chain joins TRBV9 to TRBJ1-2; D might be TRBD1 (5 bases). V lost 4 bases and J 8 bases, leaving 21 bases between the germline ends. This CDR3 spans 15 amino acids. The germline CDR1 and CDR2 sequences are SGDLS and YYNGEE. In DNA form, the CDR3 reads TGTGCCAGCAGCTCGGGACTCTGGCAATTTGAAGGCTACACCTTC. Protein product: CASSSGLWQFEGYTF.

As regards this clone: In the same sample, other DNA sequences code for this CDR3. The genes are TRBV2 and TRBJ1-5; TRBD1 matches 7 bases. The CDR3 has 14 residues. Germline CDR1 SNHLY, CDR2 FYNNEI. V trimming: 5 bases; J trimming: 2 bases; junction bases outside the gene matches: 3. In DNA, the CDR3 is TGTGCCAGCAGTCCAGGGGGAGGCAATCAGCCCCAGCATTTT. This sequence encodes CASSPGGGNQPQHF. The whole variable domain, filled in from reference TRBV2 and TRBJ1-5, reads EPEVTQTPSHQVTQMGQEVILRCVPISNHLYFYWYRQILGQKVEFLVSFYNNEISEKSEIFDDQFSVERPDGSNFTLKIRSTKLEDSAMYFCASSPGGGNQPQHFGDGTRLSIL.

This clone was seen only once. V usage is TRBV7-9 and J usage is TRBJ2-7, with 9 bases matching TRBD1. The junction had 1 base not matched to a gene; V was cut back by 1 base and J by 0 bases. The CDR3 contains 15 residues. Germline V gives CDR1 SEHNR, CDR2 FQNEAQ (reference sequence). Here the CDR3 reads CASSLDRGPSYEQYF. The DNA for the CDR3 is TGTGCCAGCAGCTTAGACAGGGGGCCCTCCTACGAGCAGTACTTC.

The CDR3 DNA sequence: TGTGCCAGCAGCTTAGTTCTCACTAACTACGAGCAGTACTTC. Protein sequence: CASSLVLTNYEQYF. The chain combines TRBV7-8 with TRBJ2-7; D is ambiguous. The CDR3 runs to 14 residues. Trimming took off 1 base at V and 3 bases at J, with 10 bases between the two ends. In germline, CDR1 is SGHVS, CDR2 FQNEAQ.

V usage is TRBV29-1 and J usage is TRBJ1-2; possible D gene TRBD1, 6 bases. CDR1 is SQVTM, CDR2 ANQGSEA, per germline. The CDR3 covers 14 residues. V was shortened by 4 bases and J by 1 base, with 13 bases between the two germline ends. The CDR3 loop reads CSVARGTDNYGYTF. CDR3 coding DNA: TGCAGCGTTGCCAGGGGTACAGATAACTATGGCTACACCTTC.

The V and J genes are TRBV27 and TRBJ1-1; D remains unclear. V was trimmed by 5 bases and J by 0 bases, leaving 10 bases between them. Germline V gene lookup returns CDR1 MNHEY and CDR2 SMNVEV (reference sequence). The CDR3 covers 14 residues. The CDR3 spells CASSPMAMNTEAFF. In nucleotides, the CDR3 is TGTGCCAGCAGTCCGATGGCCATGAACACTGAAGCTTTCTTT.

CDR3 amino acids: CASRSNTEAFF. CDR3 DNA: TGCGCCAGCCGGTCGAACACTGAAGCTTTCTTT. This chain uses TRBV5-1 with TRBJ1-1, with D unclear. The CDR3 runs to 11 residues. V was clipped by 7 bases and J by 1 base, with 5 bases between them. CDR1 and CDR2 (germline): SGHRS, YFSETQ.

The chain joins TRBV18 to TRBJ2-2; 8 positions match TRBD2. This CDR3 comprises 17 residues. Trimming cost V 0 bases and J 0 bases; bases outside gene matches: 3. The germline V gene encodes CDR1 KGHSH and CDR2 LQKENI. The CDR3 region has the DNA TGTGCCAGCTCACCACCCTCGGGAGGGGCGAACACCGGGGAGCTGTTTTTT. It is translated as CASSPPSGGANTGELFF.

V is TRBV6-5 and J is TRBJ1-3; the D gene is possibly TRBD1 (6 bases). There are 16 residues in the CDR3. CDR1 is MNHEY, CDR2 SVGAGI, per germline. The V gene lost 2 bases and the J gene lost 0 bases, with 11 bases spanning the gap. The CDR3 sequence: CASSYGAGASGNTIYF. The CDR3 DNA reads TGTGCCAGCAGTTACGGAGCGGGGGCCTCTGGAAACACCATATATTTT.

This chain joins TRBV19 and TRBJ1-1; TRBD1 is a possible D gene (6 bases). This CDR3 is 13 amino acids long. Trimming removed 7 bases at V and 7 bases at J, with 16 bases between. Germline V lookup: CDR1 LNHDA, CDR2 SQIVND (reference sequence). CDR3 coding DNA: TGTGCCAGTAAGGCCCAGGGGCGAGATGAAGCTTTCTTT. It specifies CASKAQGRDEAFF.

The CDR3: CASSWSGGPTDTQYF. The CDR3 DNA reads TGTGCCAGCAGCTGGAGCGGGGGGCCCACAGATACGCAGTATTTT. The chain employs TRBV7-9 and TRBJ2-3; 9 nucleotides align to TRBD2. The CDR3 has 15 residues. V lost 4 bases and J lost 2; bases outside the gene matches: 4. Germline CDR1 SEHNR, CDR2 FQNEAQ (reference sequence). Complete variable domain (other parts from reference TRBV7-9 and TRBJ2-3): DTGVSQNPRHKITKRGQNVTFRCDPISEHNRLYWYRQTLGQGPEFLTYFQNEAQLEKSRLLSDRFSAERPKGSFSTLEIQRTEQGDSAMYLCASSWSGGPTDTQYFGPGTRLTVL.

A few counts support this clone. DNA of the CDR3: TGTGCCATCAGTGAAGGTAGCGAGGGGGCTGGAAACACCATATATTTT. Translating it yields CAISEGSEGAGNTIYF. The V call is TRBV10-3, the J call TRBJ1-3, with TRBD1 as a possible D gene (6 bases). Per the germline V gene, CDR1 is ENHRY and CDR2 is SYGVKD. CDR3 length: 16 amino acids. V was pared by 3 bases and J by 2 bases, with 14 bases between.

V and J are TRBV9 and TRBJ2-7; TRBD1 matches at 8 bases. J lost 4 bases, V lost 4 bases, and 13 bases had no gene match. Germline CDR1 is SGDLS and CDR2 is YYNGEE. This CDR3 region has 16 residues. DNA for the CDR3: TGTGCCAGCAGCACCGGACAGGGCACCCAAAAGTACGAGCAGTACTTC. Amino acids: CASSTGQGTQKYEQYF.

The rearrangement uses TRBV30 and TRBJ1-1, with D unclear. V lost 3 bases and J lost 3, with 14 bases in between. The germline V gene has CDR1 GTSNPN and CDR2 SVGIG (reference sequence). The CDR3 has 14 amino acids. Written as DNA, the CDR3 is TGTGCCTGGAGCAGAGGAAGGTATTACACTGAAGCTTTCTTT. Translating gives CAWSRGRYYTEAFF.

Only a few counts were recorded for this clone. This chain links TRBV2 with TRBJ2-3; 15 bases line up with TRBD2. The germline V gene encodes CDR1 SNHLY and CDR2 FYNNEI. CDR3 size: 18 residues. J lost 1 base, V lost 6 bases, and 8 bases had no gene match. Here the CDR3 DNA reads TGTGCCAGCAGGTCAAGGACTAGCGGGGGGGGACGCACAGATACGCAGTATTTT. Translated, it gives CASRSRTSGGGRTDTQYF.

The rearrangement links TRBV27 to TRBJ1-1; 10 positions match TRBD1. The V gene's germline CDR1 is MNHEY and CDR2 SMNVEV (reference sequence). This CDR3 is 18 amino acids long. J gave up 4 bases and V 5 bases, and 16 bases lay outside the gene matches. The chain's CDR3 is CASSTPRTGGGKATEAFF. The CDR3 DNA sequence: TGTGCCAGCAGTACTCCCCGGACAGGGGGTGGTAAGGCCACTGAAGCTTTCTTT.